This T cell receptor (beta chain) was obtained from a study of early T cells in non-severe SARS-CoV-2 infection. As for the study in general: From unsorted whole blood, bulk RNA was sequenced, and the chains remained unpaired. Overall study findings and caveats: The VDJdb matching leaned toward anti-spike CD8 responses and overlooked private and CD4 specificities.

Researchers tagged individual cDNA molecules with unique molecular identifiers. TCRdb processed the 5' RACE reads anew with MiXCR; each CDR3 protein has one entry. This table holds around 92,000 distinct CDR3 sequences, about 10% found once. Germline-derived CDR1 and CDR2 are SGHVS and FNYEAQ. This CDR3 has 15 residues. V was cut by 2 bases and J by 8 bases, with 16 bases left in between. This clonotype was observed at least ten times. No antigen is known for it. This TCR was recovered from an adult who was a healthcare worker with PCR-confirmed SARS-CoV-2 infection or an uninfected control (not recorded which). The sequenced material came from whole blood. This chain joins TRBV7-6 and TRBJ1-3, with D perhaps matching TRBD1 (5 bases). The CDR3 coding sequence is TGTGCCAGCAGCTTAAGTAGGGGACGGCGGGACACCATATATTTT. Protein: CASSLSRGRRDTIYF.